The 22 T cell receptor beta chains below come from one sample, sequenced in a study of molecular identifiers for immune sequencing clone quantification. TCRdb called the PCR reads again in MiXCR, with one record for every CDR3 protein. Of approximately 550,000 distinct CDR3 sequences listed, less than 30% are singletons. Sequencing was carried out using naive CD8+ T cells from blood, with Jurkat cell RNA spiked in. The subset is: FACS-sorted CD8+CD4-CCR7+CD45RA+ naive T cells. The receptors stem from a human donor in good health. Some libraries in this study had Jurkat cell RNA spiked in.

This clonotype appeared many times. The V and J genes are TRBV4-3 and TRBJ2-1; TRBD2 agrees at 7 bases. V shed 1 base and J 4 bases; nucleotides not matched to a gene: 4. The length of the CDR3 is 15 residues. Looked up from germline, CDR1 is LGHNA and CDR2 is YSLEER. This CDR3 is CASSQAAGVYNEQFF. In DNA form, the CDR3 reads TGCGCCAGCAGCCAAGCGGCGGGAGTGTACAATGAGCAGTTCTTC.

This clonotype was recorded many times. CDR3 region: CASRLGEQFF. The CDR3 nucleotides are TGTGCCAGCAGACTCGGTGAGCAGTTCTTC. The chain combines TRBV2 with TRBJ2-1; D not resolved. The CDR3 covers 10 residues. V dropped 6 bases and J dropped 9 bases, with 6 bases sitting between them. Germline V gene lookup returns CDR1 SNHLY and CDR2 FYNNEI.

This clonotype was seen repeatedly, ten times or more. This rearrangement joins TRBV2 to TRBJ2-1; 12 nucleotides agree with TRBD2. The CDR3 has 18 amino acids. The J segment lost 8 bases and the V segment lost 3 bases, leaving 14 bases of the junction unmatched. Germline assignment: CDR1 SNHLY and CDR2 FYNNEI. This CDR3 reads CASSDPSGRAIDEDEQFF. CDR3 sequence (DNA): TGTGCCAGCAGTGATCCTAGCGGGAGGGCCATAGATGAGGATGAGCAGTTCTTC.

The chain couples TRBV19 to TRBJ1-5; 7 bases line up with TRBD1. Germline V gives CDR1 LNHDA, CDR2 SQIVND (reference sequence). J gave up 0 bases and V 7 bases, and 21 bases lay outside the gene matches. CDR3 length: 20 residues. The CDR3 here is CASTDRVARTMLDSNQPQHF. In DNA, the CDR3 is TGTGCCAGTACAGACAGGGTAGCGCGTACGATGCTTGATAGCAATCAGCCCCAGCATTTT.

This clonotype was picked up a small number of times. This chain links TRBV6-2 or TRBV6-3 with TRBJ2-7; TRBD2 matches at 8 bases. Per the germline V gene, CDR1 is MNHEY and CDR2 is SVGEGT. V lost 4 bases and J lost 2; bases outside the gene matches: 4. CDR3 length: 14 amino acids. The CDR3 nucleotides read TGTGCCAGCAGTTGGCGGGGGGCCGCCTACGAGCAGTACTTC. Protein product: CASSWRGAAYEQYF.

This clonotype was seen a single time. A much larger clone sits a single nucleotide away, making a read error possible. The V and J genes are TRBV7-9 and TRBJ2-4; a weak D match, TRBD2 (5 bases). The CDR3 consists of 16 residues. Per germline, CDR1 SEHNR and CDR2 FQNEAQ (reference sequence). Here the CDR3 reads CASSGEGVLAINIQYF. The DNA of the CDR3 is TGTGCCAGCAGTGGAGAAGGAGTTCTAGCCATAAACATTCAGTACTTC.

V and J are TRBV30 and TRBJ2-1, with a tentative D call TRBD2 (6 bases). This CDR3 region has 13 residues. CDR1 is GTSNPN and CDR2 is SVGIG in the germline V gene (reference sequence). Trimming removed 8 bases at V and 7 bases at J, with 18 bases between. The CDR3 coding sequence is TGTGCCGGGGACGGGACTCCTAAAAATGAGCAGTTCTTC. Translated: CAGDGTPKNEQFF.

This clonotype came up many times. The genes are TRBV20-1 and TRBJ2-5; 10 bases agree with TRBD2. V gave up 0 bases and J gave up 5 bases; unmatched junction bases: 6. Germline V gives CDR1 DFQATT, CDR2 SNEGSKA (reference sequence). The CDR3 extends over 15 amino acids. In DNA form, the CDR3 reads TGCAGTGCTAGAGATTACGGGACTAGCGACGAGACCCAGTACTTC. Translated, it gives CSARDYGTSDETQYF.

As to this clonotype: The junction departs from the called germline gene at one end, perhaps through a read error. V and J are TRBV13 and TRBJ2-3, with 10 nucleotides matching TRBD2. This CDR3 region has 17 residues. The germline CDR1 and CDR2 sequences are PRHDT and FYEKMQ (reference sequence). The CDR3 protein is CASSWAQLAGSTDTQDF. The CDR3 DNA follows: TGTGCCAGCAGCTGGGCCCAACTAGCGGGGAGCACAGATACGCAGGATTTT.

This clonotype has a handful of counts. The V call is TRBV2, the J call TRBJ2-1; 10 bases match TRBD2. V shed 0 bases, J shed 2 bases, and the junction held 4 bases outside the gene matches. The CDR3 is 17 residues long. The germline gives CDR1 SNHLY, CDR2 FYNNEI. The CDR3 DNA sequence: TGTGCCAGCAGTGAAGCGTTCCTAGCGGGAGCCTACAATGAGCAGTTCTTC. This gives the protein CASSEAFLAGAYNEQFF.

The table lists this clonotype with many counts. V usage is TRBV11-2 and J usage is TRBJ2-1, with TRBD2 matching 9 bases. The CDR3 spans 12 residues. The germline V gene encodes CDR1 SGHAT and CDR2 FQNNGV. The junction had 0 bases not matched to a gene; V was cut back by 4 bases and J by 8 bases. The CDR3 bases are TGTGCCAGCAGCTGGACTAGCGATGAGCAGTTCTTC. It translates to CASSWTSDEQFF.

As for this clonotype: A much more abundant neighbour one base away suggests this may be a read error. This rearrangement joins TRBV15 to TRBJ2-7, with 8 nucleotides matching TRBD2. Germline V gene data show CDR1 as LNHNV and CDR2 as YYDKDF (reference sequence). With V trimmed by 0 bases and J by 6 bases, 13 bases remained unmatched. The CDR3 has 17 amino acids. The CDR3 sequence is CATSRDPFSGTWGEQYF. Written as DNA, the CDR3 is TGTGCCACCAGCAGAGACCCTTTTAGCGGGACTTGGGGCGAGCAGTACTTC. Looking up the rest from reference TRBV15 and TRBJ2-7 gives the full variable domain: DAMVIQNPRYQVTQFGKPVTLSCSQTLNHNVMYWYQQKSSQAPKLLFHYYDKDFNNEADTPDNFQSRRPNTSFCFLDIRSPGLGDTAMYLCATSRDPFSGTWGEQYFGPGTRLTVT.

This clonotype has a handful of counts. The rearrangement links TRBV4-2 to TRBJ1-6; TRBD1 matches at 7 bases. Germline V CDR1 and CDR2: LGHNA, YNFKEQ. This CDR3 contains 17 residues. V lost 5 bases, J lost 5 bases, and 12 bases stayed unmatched. Written as DNA, the CDR3 is TGTGCCAGCAGCTTCCTATTGACAGGGCTAAATAATTCACCCCTCCACTTT. Translating it yields CASSFLLTGLNNSPLHF.

In this sample, this clonotype turned up many times. The chain links TRBV7-2 to TRBJ2-1, with TRBD2 matching over 8 bases. Germline V CDR1 and CDR2: SGHTA, FQGNSA. Unmatched junction bases numbered 10, after V lost 7 bases and J lost 8 bases. The CDR3 has 14 residues. The CDR3 DNA sequence: TGTGCCAGCAAGGCCCCCAGCGGGAGCCATGAGCAGTTCTTC. Translating gives CASKAPSGSHEQFF.

This clonotype showed up just a few times. V usage is TRBV3-1 and J usage is TRBJ2-3; 8 bases match TRBD1. This CDR3 region has 12 residues. CDR1 LGHDT and CDR2 YNNKEL come from the germline V gene (reference sequence). Losses at the gene ends were 5 bases for V and 11 bases for J; bases not matched to a gene: 6. The CDR3 here is CASSDMDREQYF. The CDR3 nucleotides read TGTGCCAGCAGCGATATGGACAGGGAGCAGTATTTT.

This clonotype showed up many times. The chain carries TRBV27 and TRBJ1-1; 9 bases are shared with TRBD1. Trimming cost V 5 bases and J 0 bases; bases outside gene matches: 10. Germline values: CDR1 MNHEY, CDR2 SMNVEV (reference sequence). The CDR3 is 17 amino acids. For the CDR3, the DNA is TGTGCCAGCAGTCCACCCGGACAGGGGACTCTGAACACTGAAGCTTTCTTT. It yields the protein CASSPPGQGTLNTEAFF.

This clonotype was observed at least ten times. The chain recombines TRBV19 with TRBJ2-3, with unresolved D. With 3 bases removed from V and 2 bases from J, the gap between germline ends came to 9 bases. Germline values: CDR1 LNHDA, CDR2 SQIVND (reference sequence). The CDR3 has 14 residues. In nucleotides, the CDR3 is TGTGCCAGTAGTATTGGTTCAGCCACAGATACGCAGTATTTT. Amino acid sequence: CASSIGSATDTQYF. Variable domain in full (rest from reference TRBV19 and TRBJ2-3): DGGITQSPKYLFRKEGQNVTLSCEQNLNHDAMYWYRQDPGQGLRLIYYSQIVNDFQKGDIAEGYSVSREKKESFPLTVTSAQKNPTAFYLCASSIGSATDTQYFGPGTRLTVL.

Of note for this clonotype: This may come from a read error, since a much larger clone is one base off. The chain couples TRBV2 to TRBJ2-7; D is perhaps TRBD1 (5 bases). The germline V gene has CDR1 SNHLY and CDR2 FYNNEI. This CDR3 has 14 residues. The germline V and J ends were trimmed by 7 bases and 1 base, with 14 bases remaining between them. CDR3 in DNA: TGTGCCAGCATAGAAGGAGCAGGGTCCTACGAGCAGTACTTC. Translation: CASIEGAGSYEQYF.

This clonotype was counted ten times or more. The V call is TRBV12-3 or TRBV12-4, the J call TRBJ1-1; perhaps TRBD1 as D (5 bases). The CDR3 contains 13 residues. V was shortened by 3 bases and J by 6 bases, with 11 bases between the two germline ends. The DNA of the CDR3 is TGTGCCAGCAGTTTTGGCAGGGCGGCTGAAGCTTTCTTT. It translates to CASSFGRAAEAFF.

Of note for this clonotype: Given a much more abundant clone one base away, this may be a read error. The rearrangement uses TRBV20-1 and TRBJ2-7; weak D call: TRBD2 (6 bases). The CDR3 length is 14 residues. Germline CDR1 is DFQATT and CDR2 is SNEGSKA (reference sequence). The chain's CDR3 is CSAGDFAGTDEQYF. CDR3 bases: TGCAGTGCTGGAGATTTTGCGGGGACGGACGAGCAGTACTTC.

This chain connects TRBV29-1 to TRBJ2-1; no firm D call. Between the trimmed V and J ends, which lost 3 bases and 0 bases, there was a span of 12 bases. The CDR3 length is 15 residues. Germline CDR1 SQVTM, CDR2 ANQGSEA. The CDR3 loop reads CSVDAQTSSYNEQFF. DNA of the CDR3: TGCAGCGTTGATGCACAAACAAGCTCCTACAATGAGCAGTTCTTC.

This clonotype was counted many times. The chain carries TRBV7-9 and TRBJ2-2; TRBD1 matches 7 bases. The CDR3 length is 14 residues. CDR1 and CDR2 (germline): SEHNR, FQNEAQ (reference sequence). V was pared by 2 bases and J by 3 bases, with 0 bases of the junction left unmatched. CDR3 DNA: TGTGCCAGCAGCTTAACAGGGGACACCGGGGAGCTGTTTTTT. Its translation: CASSLTGDTGELFF.